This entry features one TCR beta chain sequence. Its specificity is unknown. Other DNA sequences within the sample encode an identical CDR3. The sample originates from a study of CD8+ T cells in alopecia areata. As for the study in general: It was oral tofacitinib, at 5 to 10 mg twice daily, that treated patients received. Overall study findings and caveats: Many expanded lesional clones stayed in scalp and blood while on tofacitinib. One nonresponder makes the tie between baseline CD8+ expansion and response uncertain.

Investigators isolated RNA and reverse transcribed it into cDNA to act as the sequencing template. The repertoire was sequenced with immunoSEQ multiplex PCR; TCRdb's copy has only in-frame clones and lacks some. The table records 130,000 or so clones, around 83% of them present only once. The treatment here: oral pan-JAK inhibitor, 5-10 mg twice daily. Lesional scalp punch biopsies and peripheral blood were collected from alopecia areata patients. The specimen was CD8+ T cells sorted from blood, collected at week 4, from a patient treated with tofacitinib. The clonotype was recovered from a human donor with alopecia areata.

The CDR3 loop reads CASSLGTGSNQPQHF. The CDR3 DNA is TGCGCCAGCAGCTTAGGAACAGGTAGCAATCAGCCCCAGCATTTT. The rearrangement uses TRBV5-1 and TRBJ1-5, with D perhaps matching TRBD1 (5 bases). Germline V gives CDR1 SGHRS, CDR2 YFSETQ. The CDR3 runs 15 residues. V dropped 2 bases and J dropped 0 bases, with 9 bases sitting between them. The full variable domain, completed using reference TRBV5-1 and TRBJ1-5, is KAGVTQTPRYLIKTRGQQVTLSCSPISGHRSVSWYQQTPGQGLQFLFEYFSETQRNKGNFPGRFSGRQFSNSRSEMNVSTLELGDSALYLCASSLGTGSNQPQHFGDGTRLSIL.